This passage covers 21 T cell receptor beta chains from one sample sequenced in a study of T cells after yellow fever vaccination. TCRdb reprocessed the 5' RACE reads with MiXCR, giving one entry per CDR3 protein. This sample yields approximately 550,000 distinct CDR3 sequences, of which approximately 12% are seen a single time; over 12% belongs to the top ten. The sample was PBMCs, taken on the day of the yellow fever booster vaccination. These receptors were obtained from a man younger than 45 who received the YFV17D yellow fever vaccine.

The chain links TRBV7-3 to TRBJ2-1; no definite D call. CDR3 length equals 14 residues. Germline CDR1 reads SGHTA; CDR2 reads FQGTGA. Trimming took off 2 bases at V and 2 bases at J, with 7 bases between the two ends. Here the CDR3 DNA reads TGTGCCAGCAGCTTAGGGCATACCTACAATGAGCAGTTCTTC. Protein sequence: CASSLGHTYNEQFF.

The chain joins TRBV2 to TRBJ2-4, with 11 bases identical to TRBD2. CDR3 length: 20 residues. V shed 3 bases, J shed 2 bases, and the junction held 15 bases outside the gene matches. CDR1 is SNHLY, CDR2 FYNNEI, per germline. CDR3 protein: CASSEGLAAGVLTSKNIQYF. The CDR3 DNA is TGTGCCAGCAGTGAGGGACTAGCGGCCGGAGTACTTACTTCCAAAAACATTCAGTACTTC.

This clonotype showed up many times. The chain couples TRBV6-2 or TRBV6-3 to TRBJ2-7; the D is unclear. V lost 3 bases, J lost 0 bases, and 6 bases lay in between. The CDR3 is 13 amino acids. Germline V lookup: CDR1 MNHEY, CDR2 SVGEGT. The CDR3 DNA is TGTGCCAGCAGTTATGGGGACTCCTACGAGCAGTACTTC. Amino acid sequence: CASSYGDSYEQYF.

This clonotype turned up a few times. The chain employs TRBV7-6 and TRBJ2-1; D is possibly TRBD2 (6 bases). Germline V CDR1 and CDR2: SGHVS, FNYEAQ. Deletions cut 5 bases from V and 10 bases from J, with 15 bases between. This CDR3 spans 13 amino acids. The CDR3 is CASSPPGVSEQFF. The CDR3, as DNA: TGTGCCAGCAGCCCCCCGGGGGTAAGCGAGCAGTTCTTC.

The CDR3: CASRTSGRIYEQYF. CDR3 DNA sequence: TGTGCCAGCAGGACTAGCGGGAGAATCTACGAGCAGTACTTC. This sequence joins TRBV6-1 and TRBJ2-7; TRBD2 matches 12 bases. The V and J ends lost 6 bases and 3 bases, in that order; junction bases with no gene match: 3. The CDR3 spans 14 residues. CDR1 MNHNS and CDR2 SASEGT come from the germline V gene.

This chain links TRBV4-3 with TRBJ1-4, with TRBD1 matching over 11 bases. Germline loops: CDR1 LGHNA, CDR2 YSLEER. This CDR3 has 16 amino acids. Germline trimming cut 0 bases from V and 7 bases from J; bases unmatched to any gene: 4. The CDR3 sequence is CASSQDGTGGSEKLFF. The CDR3, as DNA: TGCGCCAGCAGCCAAGATGGGACAGGGGGAAGTGAAAAACTGTTTTTT.

The V call is TRBV11-2, the J call TRBJ2-7; tentatively, D is TRBD2 (6 bases). The V gene's germline CDR1 is SGHAT and CDR2 FQNNGV. This CDR3 spans 15 amino acids. Trimming left V 1 base short and J 3 bases short, with 13 bases between. CDR3 DNA: TGTGCCAGCAGCTTAGGCCTAGCGCGTAACTACGAGCAGTACTTC. It specifies CASSLGLARNYEQYF.

This chain links TRBV12-3 or TRBV12-4 with TRBJ2-1, with 7 bases fitting TRBD2. CDR3 length: 14 residues. Trimming took 8 bases from V and 0 from J; bases not matched to a gene: 4. The CDR3 protein is CASAQRGSYNEQFF. CDR3 DNA sequence: TGTGCCAGCGCTCAGCGGGGCTCCTACAATGAGCAGTTCTTC.

This rearrangement joins TRBV19 to TRBJ2-7, with no clear D. Germline V gives CDR1 LNHDA, CDR2 SQIVND (reference sequence). Trimming removed 5 bases at V and 7 bases at J, with 18 bases between. The CDR3 contains 14 residues. The CDR3 DNA reads as TGTGCCAGTAGTGAGGAGACAAGGCGTTGGGAGCAGTACTTC. Translated: CASSEETRRWEQYF.

The table lists this clonotype with a few counts. The J gene is TRBJ2-7, the V gene TRBV27; D is uncertain. Germline CDR1 is MNHEY and CDR2 is SMNVEV (reference sequence). CDR3 size: 13 residues. Trimming pared 4 bases from V and 6 bases from J, leaving 13 bases between. CDR3 protein: CASSSLYGSEQYF. DNA of the CDR3: TGTGCCAGCAGTTCCCTGTACGGGTCCGAGCAGTACTTC.

The CDR3 protein is CASSLGQGASGNTIYF. In DNA, the CDR3 is TGTGCCAGCAGCCTGGGACAGGGGGCCTCTGGAAACACCATATATTTT. The rearrangement uses TRBV12-3 or TRBV12-4 and TRBJ1-3; 12 positions agree with TRBD1. The CDR3 loop spans 16 amino acids. After removal of 6 bases from V and 0 bases from J, the junction contained 3 bases not matched to a gene.

Only a few counts were recorded for this clonotype. The gene calls are TRBV6-2 or TRBV6-3 and TRBJ2-7; TRBD1 matches 9 bases. CDR3 length: 15 amino acids. Germline lookup yields CDR1 MNHEY and CDR2 SVGEGT. V trimming: 6 bases; J trimming: 1 base; junction bases outside the gene matches: 7. As DNA, the CDR3 is TGTGCCAGCAGATCTACCGGGACAGGGTCCTACGAGCAGTACTTC. Protein product: CASRSTGTGSYEQYF.

The chain is built from TRBV7-2 and TRBJ1-1; TRBD1 might be the D (5 bases). Germline lookup yields CDR1 SGHTA and CDR2 FQGNSA. This CDR3 is built from 12 residues. V was cut by 1 base and J by 10 bases, with 10 bases left in between. The CDR3 nucleotides are TGTGCCAGCAGCTTAGTTCTCGGGGGAGCTTTCTTT. This translates into CASSLVLGGAFF.

This clonotype was detected a few times. V is TRBV6-2 or TRBV6-3 and J is TRBJ2-7, with D perhaps given as TRBD1 or TRBD2 (7 bases each). This CDR3 spans 15 amino acids. V was shortened by 2 bases and J by 2 bases, with 13 bases between the two germline ends. Germline loops: CDR1 MNHEY, CDR2 SVGEGT. CDR3 nucleotides: TGTGCCAGCAGTTACACGACAGGGACTACCTACGAGCAGTACTTC. This encodes CASSYTTGTTYEQYF.

The genes are TRBV15 and TRBJ2-1, with D uncertain. The V gene lost 0 bases and the J gene lost 5 bases, with 17 bases spanning the gap. There are 17 residues in the CDR3. Germline-derived CDR1 and CDR2 are LNHNV and YYDKDF (reference sequence). Here the CDR3 DNA reads TGTGCCACCAGCAGAGATCGAATCCCCAGGCACGACAATGAGCAGTTCTTC. This gives the protein CATSRDRIPRHDNEQFF.

The V and J genes are TRBV7-2 and TRBJ1-5; possible D gene TRBD1, 5 bases. The CDR3 has 16 amino acids. Between the trimmed V and J ends, which lost 6 bases and 6 bases, there was a span of 21 bases. The V gene's germline CDR1 is SGHTA and CDR2 FQGNSA. CDR3 sequence: CASSSSSGASGQPQHF. As DNA, the CDR3 is TGTGCCAGCAGTTCTAGTAGTGGGGCCTCGGGTCAGCCCCAGCATTTT. Full variable domain (rest looked up from reference TRBV7-2 and TRBJ1-5): GAGVSQSPSNKVTEKGKDVELRCDPISGHTALYWYRQSLGQGLEFLIYFQGNSAPDKSGLPSDRFSAERTGGSVSTLTIQRTQQEDSAVYLCASSSSSGASGQPQHFGDGTRLSIL.

In its sample, this clonotype was seen a few times. The V call is TRBV4-2, the J call TRBJ2-3; TRBD1 agrees at 7 bases. V was clipped by 4 bases and J by 3 bases; unmatched bases: 4. The V gene's germline CDR1 is LGHNA and CDR2 YNFKEQ. The CDR3 is 14 residues long. CDR3 in amino acids: CASSRQTGTDTQYF. CDR3 sequence (DNA): TGTGCCAGCAGCCGACAGACAGGGACAGATACGCAGTATTTT.

The chain couples TRBV10-1 to TRBJ2-1, with 9 bases identical to TRBD2. V was clipped by 5 bases and J by 8 bases; unmatched bases: 10. CDR3 length: 15 residues. Germline assignment: CDR1 WNHNN and CDR2 SYGVQD (reference sequence). CDR3 nucleotides: TGCGCCAGCAGTCCCGGGTTAGCGGGAGCCTATGAGCAGTTCTTC. This encodes CASSPGLAGAYEQFF.

The chain recombines TRBV7-2 with TRBJ2-4; D is perhaps TRBD1 or TRBD2 (6 bases each). Germline values: CDR1 SGHTA, CDR2 FQGNSA. Trimming took off 4 bases at V and 3 bases at J, with 13 bases between the two ends. There are 15 residues in the CDR3. The CDR3 spells CASSYGGPGKNIQYF. The CDR3 DNA follows: TGTGCCAGCAGCTACGGGGGCCCAGGCAAAAACATTCAGTACTTC.

This clonotype was picked up a small number of times. The chain combines TRBV6-5 with TRBJ2-1; 10 positions agree with TRBD1. The CDR3 length is 16 residues. CDR1 is MNHEY, CDR2 SVGAGI, per germline. The V gene end was trimmed by 4 bases and the J gene end by 4 bases; junction bases not matched to a gene: 7. The CDR3 reads CASSSPGQGLYNEQFF. For the CDR3, the DNA is TGTGCCAGCAGTTCCCCGGGACAGGGGTTATACAATGAGCAGTTCTTC.

The chain links TRBV24-1 to TRBJ2-5; 7 nucleotides agree with TRBD1. Germline assignment: CDR1 KGHDR and CDR2 SFDVKD. J was trimmed by 5 bases and V by 5 bases; bases with no gene match: 10. This CDR3 is built from 15 residues. DNA for the CDR3: TGTGCCACCAGTGTCCTCGACAGGGTAGGGGAGACCCAGTACTTC. Protein sequence: CATSVLDRVGETQYF.